This T cell receptor beta chain comes out of a study of beta chain features in type 1 diabetes. Overall study: Examination covered around 98 million sorted cells spanning all samples.

Purity of each sorted population was above 95%. The V end lost 2 bases, the J end lost 2 bases, and 7 bases lay between the germline ends. The length of the CDR3 is 14 residues. Germline V gene sequence: CDR1 KGHSH, CDR2 LQKENI. This clone was recorded many times. Its antigen is unknown. Whole-study results and caveats: People with Type 1 diabetes carried modestly yet significantly shorter TCRB CDR3s in all four CD4+ subsets.

The sequenced template was cDNA made from the entire isolated RNA. Data came from immunoSEQ multiplex PCR; TCRdb stores just in-frame clones and leaves some out. The data contain hundreds of thousands of clones, roughly 15% of them singletons. Sequencing input: central memory CD4+ T cells from blood. The chain carries TRBV18 and TRBJ2-1, with D unresolved. This receptor was identified in a man aged 25 to 40 in good health. CDR3 in amino acids: CASSPLRAYNEQFF. The CDR3, as DNA: TGTGCCAGCTCACCATTACGTGCCTACAATGAGCAGTTCTTC.